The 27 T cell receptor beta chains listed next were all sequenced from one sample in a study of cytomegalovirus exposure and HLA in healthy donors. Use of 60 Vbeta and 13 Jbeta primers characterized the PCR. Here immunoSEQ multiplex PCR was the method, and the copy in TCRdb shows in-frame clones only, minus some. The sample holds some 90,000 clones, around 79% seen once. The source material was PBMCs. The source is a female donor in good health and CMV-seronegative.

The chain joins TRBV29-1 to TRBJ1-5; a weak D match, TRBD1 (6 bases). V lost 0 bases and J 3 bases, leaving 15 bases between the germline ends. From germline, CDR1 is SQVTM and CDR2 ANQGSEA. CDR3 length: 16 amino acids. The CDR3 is CSVEDRQGNFNQPQHF. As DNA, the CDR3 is TGCAGCGTTGAAGATCGGCAGGGGAATTTCAATCAGCCCCAGCATTTT.

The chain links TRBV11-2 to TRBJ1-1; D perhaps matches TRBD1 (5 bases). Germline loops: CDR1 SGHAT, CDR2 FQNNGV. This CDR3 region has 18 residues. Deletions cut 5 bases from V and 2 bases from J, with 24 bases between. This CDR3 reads CASSPNLPLTARNTEAFF. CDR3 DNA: TGTGCCAGCAGCCCTAACCTTCCCCTGACAGCGAGAAACACTGAAGCTTTCTTT.

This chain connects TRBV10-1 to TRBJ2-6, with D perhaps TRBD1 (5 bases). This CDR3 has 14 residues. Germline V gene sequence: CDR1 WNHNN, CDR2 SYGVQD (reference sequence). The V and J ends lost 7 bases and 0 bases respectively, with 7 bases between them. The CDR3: CASITGSGANVLTF. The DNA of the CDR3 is TGCGCCAGCATCACAGGCTCTGGGGCCAACGTCCTGACTTTC.

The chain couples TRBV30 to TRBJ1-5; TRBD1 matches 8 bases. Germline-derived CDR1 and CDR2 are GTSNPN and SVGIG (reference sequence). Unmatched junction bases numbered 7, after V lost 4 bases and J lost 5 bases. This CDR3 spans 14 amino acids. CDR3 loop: CAWNRQGRDQPQHF. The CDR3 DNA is TGTGCCTGGAATAGACAGGGGAGGGATCAGCCCCAGCATTTT.

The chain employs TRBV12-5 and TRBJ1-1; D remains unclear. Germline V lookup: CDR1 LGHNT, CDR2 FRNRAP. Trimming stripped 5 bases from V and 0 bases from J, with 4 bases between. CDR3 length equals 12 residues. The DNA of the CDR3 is TGTGCTAGTGGTAACATGAACACTGAAGCTTTCTTT. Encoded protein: CASGNMNTEAFF.

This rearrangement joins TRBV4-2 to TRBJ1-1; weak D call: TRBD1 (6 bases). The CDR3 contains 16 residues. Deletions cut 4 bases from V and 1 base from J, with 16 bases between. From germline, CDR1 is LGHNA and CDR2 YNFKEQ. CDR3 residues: CASSPEARTENTEAFF. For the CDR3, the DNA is TGTGCCAGCAGCCCAGAGGCTAGGACAGAGAACACTGAAGCTTTCTTT.

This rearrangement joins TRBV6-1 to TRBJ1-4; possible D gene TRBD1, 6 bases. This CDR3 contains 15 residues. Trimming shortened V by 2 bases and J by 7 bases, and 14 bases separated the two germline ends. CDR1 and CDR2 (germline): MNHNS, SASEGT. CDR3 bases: TGTGCCAGCAGTGAACAAGGACAGTTCGGTGAAAAACTGTTTTTT. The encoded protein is CASSEQGQFGEKLFF.

CDR3 amino acids: CASSLGIAGGLYEQYF. In DNA form, the CDR3 reads TGTGCCAGCAGCTTGGGAATCGCGGGGGGGCTCTACGAGCAGTACTTC. J is TRBJ2-7 and V is TRBV7-9; the match to TRBD2 covers 9 bases. The CDR3 runs to 16 residues. Germline CDR1 is SEHNR and CDR2 is FQNEAQ (reference sequence). V gave up 3 bases and J gave up 3 bases; unmatched junction bases: 9. The variable domain in full, with the rest retrieved from reference TRBV7-9 and TRBJ2-7, is DTGVSQNPRHKITKRGQNVTFRCDPISEHNRLYWYRQTLGQGPEFLTYFQNEAQLEKSRLLSDRFSAERPKGSFSTLEIQRTEQGDSAMYLCASSLGIAGGLYEQYFGPGTRLTVT.

Here the CDR3 DNA reads TGTGCCAGCAGTGTCTATCCCACAGGGGTTGGTGGCTACACCTTC. It specifies CASSVYPTGVGGYTF. The V and J genes are TRBV6-1 and TRBJ1-2, with 7 bases aligning to TRBD1. This CDR3 comprises 15 residues. V gave up 4 bases and J gave up 7 bases; unmatched junction bases: 12. Germline loops: CDR1 MNHNS, CDR2 SASEGT.

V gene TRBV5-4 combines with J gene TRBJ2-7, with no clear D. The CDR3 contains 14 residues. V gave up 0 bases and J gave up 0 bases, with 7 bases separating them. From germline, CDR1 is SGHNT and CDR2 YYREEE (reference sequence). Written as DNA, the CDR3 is TGTGCCAGCAGCTTGGATAACTACTCCTACGAGCAGTACTTC. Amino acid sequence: CASSLDNYSYEQYF.

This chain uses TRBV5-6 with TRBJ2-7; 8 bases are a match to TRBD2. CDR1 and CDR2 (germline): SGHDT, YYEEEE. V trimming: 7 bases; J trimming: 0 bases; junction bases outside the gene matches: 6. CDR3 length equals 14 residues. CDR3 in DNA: TGTGCCAGCCGACCCCTAGCGGGCTCCTACGAGCAGTACTTC. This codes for CASRPLAGSYEQYF.

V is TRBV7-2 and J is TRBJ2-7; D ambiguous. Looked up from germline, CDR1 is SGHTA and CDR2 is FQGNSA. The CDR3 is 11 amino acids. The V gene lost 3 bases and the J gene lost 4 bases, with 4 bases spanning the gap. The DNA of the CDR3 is TGTGCCAGCAGCTTTTCATACGAGCAGTACTTC. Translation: CASSFSYEQYF.

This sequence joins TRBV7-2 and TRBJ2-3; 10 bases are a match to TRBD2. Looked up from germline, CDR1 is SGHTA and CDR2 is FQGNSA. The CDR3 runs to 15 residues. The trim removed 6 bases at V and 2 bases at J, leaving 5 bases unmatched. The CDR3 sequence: CASRRTSGYTDTQYF. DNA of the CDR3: TGTGCCAGCAGAAGGACTAGCGGATACACAGATACGCAGTATTTT.

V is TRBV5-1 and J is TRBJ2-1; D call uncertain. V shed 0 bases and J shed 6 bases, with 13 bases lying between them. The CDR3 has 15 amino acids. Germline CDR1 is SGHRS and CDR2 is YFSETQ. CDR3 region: CASSLAEEQVNEQFF. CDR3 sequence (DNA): TGCGCCAGCAGCTTGGCCGAGGAGCAAGTCAATGAGCAGTTCTTC. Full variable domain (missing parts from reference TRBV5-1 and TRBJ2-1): KAGVTQTPRYLIKTRGQQVTLSCSPISGHRSVSWYQQTPGQGLQFLFEYFSETQRNKGNFPGRFSGRQFSNSRSEMNVSTLELGDSALYLCASSLAEEQVNEQFFGPGTRLTVL.

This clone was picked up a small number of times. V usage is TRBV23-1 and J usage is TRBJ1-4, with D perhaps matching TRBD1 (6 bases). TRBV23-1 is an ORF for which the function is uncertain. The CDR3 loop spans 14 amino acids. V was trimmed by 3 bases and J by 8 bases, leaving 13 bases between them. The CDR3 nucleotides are TGCGCCAGCAGTCACCTAAGGACAGCCGAAAAACTGTTTTTT. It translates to CASSHLRTAEKLFF.

The CDR3 sequence is CASSEYGGANYGYTF. CDR3 sequence (DNA): TGTGCCAGCAGCGAGTACGGGGGGGCTAACTATGGCTACACCTTC. The V gene is TRBV9, the J gene TRBJ1-2, with a possible D match to TRBD1 (5 bases). This CDR3 is built from 15 residues. CDR1 is SGDLS and CDR2 is YYNGEE in the germline V gene. Trimming stripped 3 bases from V and 0 bases from J, with 12 bases between.

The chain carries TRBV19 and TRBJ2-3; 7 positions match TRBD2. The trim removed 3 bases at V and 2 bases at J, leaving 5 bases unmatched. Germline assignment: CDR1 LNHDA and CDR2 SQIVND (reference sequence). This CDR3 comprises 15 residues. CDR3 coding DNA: TGTGCCAGTAGTATTGGGCTAGCGGTCACAGATACGCAGTATTTT. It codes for CASSIGLAVTDTQYF.

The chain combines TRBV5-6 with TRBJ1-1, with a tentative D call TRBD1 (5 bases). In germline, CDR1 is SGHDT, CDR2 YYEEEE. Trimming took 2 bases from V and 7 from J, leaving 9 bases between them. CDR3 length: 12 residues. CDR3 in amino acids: CASSFDRLEAFF. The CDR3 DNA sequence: TGTGCCAGCAGCTTCGACAGACTTGAAGCTTTCTTT.

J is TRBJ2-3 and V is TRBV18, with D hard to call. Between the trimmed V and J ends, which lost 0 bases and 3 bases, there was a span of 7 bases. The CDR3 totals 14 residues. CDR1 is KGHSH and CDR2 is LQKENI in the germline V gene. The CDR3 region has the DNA TGTGCCAGCTCACCACCGCGTATGACAGATACGCAGTATTTT. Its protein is CASSPPRMTDTQYF. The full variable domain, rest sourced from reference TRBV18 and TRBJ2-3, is NAGVMQNPRHLVRRRGQEARLRCSPMKGHSHVYWYRQLPEEGLKFMVYLQKENIIDESGMPKERFSAEFPKEGPSILRIQQVVRGDSAAYFCASSPPRMTDTQYFGPGTRLTVL.

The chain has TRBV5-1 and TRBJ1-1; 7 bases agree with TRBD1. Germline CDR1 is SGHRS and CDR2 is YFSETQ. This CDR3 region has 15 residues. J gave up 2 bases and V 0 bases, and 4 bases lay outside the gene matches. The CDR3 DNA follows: TGCGCCAGCAGCTTGGCTGCAGGGGGTAACACTGAAGCTTTCTTT. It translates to CASSLAAGGNTEAFF.

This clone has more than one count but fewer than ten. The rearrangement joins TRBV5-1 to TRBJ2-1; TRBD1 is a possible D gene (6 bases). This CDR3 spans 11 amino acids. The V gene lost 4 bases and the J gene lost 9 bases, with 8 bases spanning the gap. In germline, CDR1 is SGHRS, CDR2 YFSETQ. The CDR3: CASSVGGEQFF. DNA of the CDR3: TGCGCCAGCAGCGTAGGGGGTGAGCAGTTCTTC. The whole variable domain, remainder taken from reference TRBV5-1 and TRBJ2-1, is KAGVTQTPRYLIKTRGQQVTLSCSPISGHRSVSWYQQTPGQGLQFLFEYFSETQRNKGNFPGRFSGRQFSNSRSEMNVSTLELGDSALYLCASSVGGEQFFGPGTRLTVL.

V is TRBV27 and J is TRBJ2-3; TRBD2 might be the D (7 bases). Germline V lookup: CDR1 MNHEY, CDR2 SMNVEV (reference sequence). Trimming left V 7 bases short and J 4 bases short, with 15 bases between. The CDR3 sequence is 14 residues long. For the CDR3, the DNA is TGTGCCAGCACCCCGGTCGGGGGGCCAGATACGCAGTATTTT. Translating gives CASTPVGGPDTQYF.

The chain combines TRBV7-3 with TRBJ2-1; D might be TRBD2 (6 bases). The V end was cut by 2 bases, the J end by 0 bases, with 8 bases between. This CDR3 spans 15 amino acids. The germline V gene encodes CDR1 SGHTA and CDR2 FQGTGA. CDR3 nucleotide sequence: TGTGCCAGCAGCTTACGGGGGAGCTCCTACAATGAGCAGTTCTTC. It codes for CASSLRGSSYNEQFF.

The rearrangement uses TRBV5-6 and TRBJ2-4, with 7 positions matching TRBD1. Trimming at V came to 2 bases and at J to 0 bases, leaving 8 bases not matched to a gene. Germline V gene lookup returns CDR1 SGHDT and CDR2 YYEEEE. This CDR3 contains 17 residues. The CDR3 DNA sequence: TGTGCCAGCAGCTTAATTAGGGACAGACTAGCCAAAAACATTCAGTACTTC. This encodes CASSLIRDRLAKNIQYF.

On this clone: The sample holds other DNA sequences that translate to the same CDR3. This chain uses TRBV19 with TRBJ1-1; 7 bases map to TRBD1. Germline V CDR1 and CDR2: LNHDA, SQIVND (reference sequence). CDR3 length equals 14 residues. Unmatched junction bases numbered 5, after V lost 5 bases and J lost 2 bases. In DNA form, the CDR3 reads TGTGCCAGTAGTCGGGACAGACAAAACACTGAAGCTTTCTTT. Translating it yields CASSRDRQNTEAFF.

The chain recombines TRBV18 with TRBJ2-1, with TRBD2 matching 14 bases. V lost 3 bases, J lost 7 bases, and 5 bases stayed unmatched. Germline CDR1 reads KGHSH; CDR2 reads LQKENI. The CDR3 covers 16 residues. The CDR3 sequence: CASSPRLAGGSNEQFF. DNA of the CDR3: TGTGCCAGCTCACCCCGACTAGCGGGAGGGTCGAATGAGCAGTTCTTC. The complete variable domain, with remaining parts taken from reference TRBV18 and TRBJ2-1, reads NAGVMQNPRHLVRRRGQEARLRCSPMKGHSHVYWYRQLPEEGLKFMVYLQKENIIDESGMPKERFSAEFPKEGPSILRIQQVVRGDSAAYFCASSPRLAGGSNEQFFGPGTRLTVL.

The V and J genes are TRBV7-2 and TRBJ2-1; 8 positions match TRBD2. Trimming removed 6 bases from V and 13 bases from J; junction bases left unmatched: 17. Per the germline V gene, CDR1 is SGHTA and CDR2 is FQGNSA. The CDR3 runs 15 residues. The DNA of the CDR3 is TGTGCCAGCAGTCTAGAGGATCCCCGACTAGCGAGACAGTTCTTC. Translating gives CASSLEDPRLARQFF.